This entry lists 18 T cell receptor beta chains sequenced from one sample in a study of type 1 regulatory T cells. No cognate antigen is known for these TCRs. In TCRdb, the reads were re-called with MiXCR into one record per CDR3 protein. The repertoire has roughly 67,000 distinct CDR3 sequences, roughly three fifths of them found once; the top ten carry less than 8.5%. The sample was cultured T cells, either the whole culture or a sorted T cell fraction (not recorded which). Stated subset: Tr1-enriched cell product generated in vitro against host alloantigens. The receptors here all came from a human donor in good health.

The genes are TRBV20-1 and TRBJ2-2; TRBD1 matches 7 bases. This CDR3 has 14 amino acids. J gave up 6 bases and V 2 bases, and 6 bases lay outside the gene matches. The germline CDR1 and CDR2 sequences are DFQATT and SNEGSKA (reference sequence). This chain's CDR3 is CSARSQGEAGELFF. The CDR3, as DNA: TGCAGTGCTAGATCGCAGGGGGAAGCCGGGGAGCTGTTTTTT.

J is TRBJ2-7 and V is TRBV4-1, with no clear D. Trimming stripped 4 bases from V and 0 bases from J, with 10 bases between. This CDR3 has 14 residues. Germline V gene data show CDR1 as MGHRA and CDR2 as YSYEKL. The CDR3 reads CASSRNSLSYEQYF. Here the CDR3 DNA reads TGCGCCAGCAGCCGAAACTCCCTCTCCTACGAGCAGTACTTC.

This clonotype was seen a few times. The J gene is TRBJ1-1, the V gene TRBV10-3; D ambiguous. The V and J ends lost 5 bases and 1 base respectively, with 8 bases between them. CDR1 is ENHRY and CDR2 is SYGVKD in the germline V gene. This CDR3 has 13 residues. The CDR3 DNA follows: TGTGCCATCAGTTACTCAGGGAACACTGAAGCTTTCTTT. It specifies CAISYSGNTEAFF.

The chain combines TRBV7-8 with TRBJ2-1, with 7 bases matching TRBD2. There are 15 residues in the CDR3. The J segment lost 4 bases and the V segment lost 8 bases, leaving 11 bases of the junction unmatched. Per the germline V gene, CDR1 is SGHVS and CDR2 is FQNEAQ. The CDR3, as DNA: TGTGCCAGCTGGGGGAAGCGGGGAACTTACAATGAGCAGTTCTTC. Translating it yields CASWGKRGTYNEQFF.

The chain carries TRBV18 and TRBJ2-1; 9 positions match TRBD1. The germline gives CDR1 KGHSH, CDR2 LQKENI. This CDR3 is 14 amino acids long. The trim removed 8 bases at V and 6 bases at J, leaving 8 bases unmatched. The CDR3: CASAVGQGVNEQFF. The CDR3 DNA reads TGTGCCAGCGCCGTGGGACAGGGTGTCAATGAGCAGTTCTTC.

The J gene is TRBJ2-5, the V gene TRBV4-1; unclear D gene. Germline assignment: CDR1 MGHRA and CDR2 YSYEKL. V was pared by 1 base and J by 7 bases, with 4 bases between. The CDR3 totals 11 residues. The CDR3 sequence: CASSQGGTQYF. The CDR3 DNA reads TGCGCCAGCAGCCAAGGGGGGACCCAGTACTTC.

The chain carries TRBV5-1 and TRBJ2-3; D may be TRBD1 (6 bases). V was shortened by 5 bases and J by 2 bases, with 12 bases between the two germline ends. The CDR3 extends over 14 amino acids. Germline V gene sequence: CDR1 SGHRS, CDR2 YFSETQ. The DNA for the CDR3 is TGCGCCAGCAGGGTCACAGGGTTCACAGATACGCAGTATTTT. It encodes CASRVTGFTDTQYF.

The J gene is TRBJ1-3, the V gene TRBV5-6; D not certain. From germline, CDR1 is SGHDT and CDR2 YYEEEE. The CDR3 has 13 amino acids. V shed 6 bases and J shed 0 bases, with 7 bases lying between them. CDR3 in DNA: TGTGCCAGCACCCGACGCTCTGGAAACACCATATATTTT. It yields the protein CASTRRSGNTIYF.

The rearrangement joins TRBV15 to TRBJ2-5, with D perhaps TRBD2 (6 bases). V lost 5 bases and J 7 bases, leaving 14 bases between the germline ends. This CDR3 has 13 amino acids. Germline CDR1 reads LNHNV; CDR2 reads YYDKDF (reference sequence). The CDR3 sequence: CATSHRGDRTQYF. Here the CDR3 DNA reads TGTGCCACCAGCCACCGCGGGGATCGGACCCAGTACTTC.

The chain links TRBV3-1 to TRBJ2-3; D perhaps matches TRBD2 (5 bases). Trimming took off 1 base at V and 7 bases at J, with 9 bases between the two ends. From germline, CDR1 is LGHDT and CDR2 YNNKEL (reference sequence). The CDR3 sequence is 13 residues long. The CDR3 here is CASSQAEVYTQYF. The CDR3 DNA is TGTGCCAGCAGCCAAGCGGAGGTATATACGCAGTATTTT.

The V gene is TRBV12-3 or TRBV12-4, the J gene TRBJ2-3; D ambiguous. Trimming took 2 bases from V and 2 from J, leaving 8 bases between them. This CDR3 is built from 14 residues. CDR3 bases: TGTGCCAGCAGTTTAATGCAATCCACAGATACGCAGTATTTT. Protein sequence: CASSLMQSTDTQYF.

The chain joins TRBV27 to TRBJ1-5; D perhaps matches TRBD1 (6 bases). Germline V gives CDR1 MNHEY, CDR2 SMNVEV (reference sequence). CDR3 length: 17 residues. V lost 4 bases and J lost 5, with 21 bases in between. The CDR3 sequence is CASSSIPTQGYYQPQHF. The CDR3 DNA reads as TGTGCCAGCAGTTCCATCCCGACCCAGGGGTACTATCAGCCCCAGCATTTT.

The chain couples TRBV28 to TRBJ2-6; D is ambiguous. Trimming took 3 bases from V and 0 from J, leaving 0 bases between them. The germline gives CDR1 MDHEN, CDR2 SYDVKM. The CDR3 runs to 13 residues. CDR3 DNA sequence: TGTGCCAGCAGTTTCTCTGGGGCCAACGTCCTGACTTTC. This codes for CASSFSGANVLTF.

The chain carries TRBV2 and TRBJ2-7; 8 positions agree with TRBD2. The germline CDR1 and CDR2 sequences are SNHLY and FYNNEI. The CDR3 sequence is 15 residues long. Losses at the gene ends were 3 bases for V and 5 bases for J; bases not matched to a gene: 9. The CDR3 loop is CASSDIAGGYDEQYF. The CDR3 DNA reads TGTGCCAGCAGTGATATTGCGGGGGGCTATGACGAGCAGTACTTC.

The chain couples TRBV6-6 to TRBJ2-7, with D tentatively TRBD2 (6 bases). V lost 6 bases and J 3 bases, leaving 15 bases between the germline ends. Germline V gene lookup returns CDR1 MNHNY and CDR2 SVGAGI (reference sequence). The CDR3 runs to 14 residues. The CDR3: CASSDRPSVYEQYF. The CDR3 region has the DNA TGTGCCAGCAGCGATCGGCCTAGCGTCTACGAGCAGTACTTC.

V gene TRBV28 combines with J gene TRBJ2-7; D may be TRBD1 (5 bases). The CDR3 covers 13 residues. CDR1 MDHEN and CDR2 SYDVKM come from the germline V gene. V lost 2 bases, J lost 5 bases, and 10 bases lay in between. CDR3 DNA sequence: TGTGCCAGCAGTTTACCAGGGTATAACGAGCAGTACTTC. Translating gives CASSLPGYNEQYF.

This clonotype was counted only a few times. The genes are TRBV20-1 and TRBJ2-4, with D possibly TRBD1 on 6 matching bases. The V gene lost 5 bases and the J gene lost 4 bases, with 18 bases spanning the gap. The germline V gene has CDR1 DFQATT and CDR2 SNEGSKA (reference sequence). The CDR3 consists of 15 residues. CDR3 DNA sequence: TGCAGTGCTGGGTCTCGGGGCAGGGGAAAAAACATTCAGTACTTC. It yields the protein CSAGSRGRGKNIQYF.

This CDR3 reads CASSLNIGRYEQYF. CDR3 sequence (DNA): TGCGCCAGCAGCTTGAATATAGGGAGGTACGAGCAGTACTTC. V usage is TRBV5-1 and J usage is TRBJ2-7, with D possibly being TRBD2 (6 bases). Germline assignment: CDR1 SGHRS and CDR2 YFSETQ. Trimming shortened V by 1 base and J by 4 bases, and 12 bases separated the two germline ends. This CDR3 has 14 amino acids. The full variable domain, completed using reference TRBV5-1 and TRBJ2-7, is KAGVTQTPRYLIKTRGQQVTLSCSPISGHRSVSWYQQTPGQGLQFLFEYFSETQRNKGNFPGRFSGRQFSNSRSEMNVSTLELGDSALYLCASSLNIGRYEQYFGPGTRLTVT.